One sample yielded the 7 T cell receptor beta chains listed below, sequenced in a study of PD-1 blockade in classical Hodgkin lymphoma. Sequencing was performed with immunoSEQ multiplex PCR; in TCRdb, only in-frame clones are kept and a portion is missing. Of approximately 61,000 clones in the sample, roughly nine tenths are singletons; the top ten hold more than 8%. Stated time point: cycle 4 day 1 (C4D1), after 6 weeks of nivolumab. Each of the patients experienced relapse following autologous stem cell transplantation, and their brentuximab vedotin exposure differed. The sample was peripheral blood mononuclear cells (PBMCs), taken before the fourth cycle of nivolumab. These receptors originate from a human donor with classical Hodgkin lymphoma.

This sequence joins TRBV6-5 and TRBJ2-7; the D is unclear. This CDR3 is 14 amino acids long. The germline gives CDR1 MNHEY, CDR2 SVGAGI. V gave up 6 bases and J gave up 1 base, with 13 bases separating them. The CDR3 protein is CASSPGPLSYEQYF. The CDR3, as DNA: TGTGCCAGCAGCCCTGGGCCCCTTTCCTACGAGCAGTACTTC.

The chain uses TRBV6-6 and TRBJ2-5; a possible D gene is TRBD1 (6 bases). Per the germline V gene, CDR1 is MNHNY and CDR2 is SVGAGI (reference sequence). The CDR3 extends over 11 amino acids. With 7 bases removed from V and 14 bases from J, the gap between germline ends came to 17 bases. In DNA, the CDR3 is TGTGCCAGCACTGGGTGGGGGCCCTCATACTTC. Its translation is CASTGWGPSYF.

The chain couples TRBV11-2 to TRBJ2-7; 12 positions agree with TRBD1. Unmatched junction bases numbered 5, after V lost 5 bases and J lost 6 bases. From germline, CDR1 is SGHAT and CDR2 FQNNGV. The CDR3 length is 14 residues. In nucleotides, the CDR3 is TGTGCCAGCAGCCGGGACAGGGGGCCAGGCGAGCAGTACTTC. Amino acid sequence: CASSRDRGPGEQYF.

The chain uses TRBV5-6 and TRBJ2-6; no firm D call. Germline CDR1 is SGHDT and CDR2 is YYEEEE. The CDR3 is 17 residues long. The ends were cut back, 1 base at V and 0 bases at J, with 11 bases in the middle. Here the CDR3 reads CASSLMRARSGANVLTF. CDR3 nucleotide sequence: TGTGCCAGCAGCTTGATGAGAGCACGCTCTGGGGCCAACGTCCTGACTTTC.

This chain uses TRBV6-1 with TRBJ2-3; TRBD2 matches 7 bases. Germline V CDR1 and CDR2: MNHNS, SASEGT. CDR3 length equals 14 residues. V lost 3 bases and J lost 2; bases outside the gene matches: 2. CDR3 sequence: CASSDGGNTDTQYF. CDR3 sequence (DNA): TGTGCCAGCAGTGACGGGGGGAACACAGATACGCAGTATTTT.

The chain is built from TRBV7-9 and TRBJ2-7; maybe TRBD2 (6 bases). This CDR3 spans 14 amino acids. V dropped 1 base and J dropped 5 bases, with 12 bases sitting between them. CDR1 SEHNR and CDR2 FQNEAQ come from the germline V gene (reference sequence). The CDR3, as DNA: TGTGCCAGCAGCTTAGATCCCCGCGGGGACGAGCAGTACTTC. This encodes CASSLDPRGDEQYF.

The genes are TRBV5-1 and TRBJ2-7, with TRBD2 matching 9 bases. The germline gives CDR1 SGHRS, CDR2 YFSETQ. The CDR3 has 14 amino acids. V gave up 3 bases and J gave up 3 bases; unmatched junction bases: 4. Here the CDR3 DNA reads TGCGCCAGCAGCTCGACTAGCGGAGACTACGAGCAGTACTTC. Residues: CASSSTSGDYEQYF.